This TCR beta chain stems from a study of blood T cell repertoires in COVID-19 (dated by TCRdb to about 2020). With respect to the entire study: Collaborator samples came from the United States, Italy and Spain and covered acute and convalescent phases of COVID-19. The material from the prospective study consisted of cDNA or gDNA derived from T cells, B-cell-depleted T cells, or PBMCs. The dataset comprised deeply sampled blood TCRbeta repertoires from subjects exposed to, actively infected with, or recovered from COVID-19. A freely available public database, intended as a resource for researchers studying the immune response to SARS-CoV-2, is where the repertoires were released. Samples came from the ongoing ImmuneRACE study (first 160 participants) plus 1,254 subjects from 6 global collaborators. A de-identified subject ID, COVID-19 status, age in years and sex were almost always included in the sample metadata. Where HLA class I and class II types were available, the types were taken from metadata supplied by the sample provider, not from assay-based typing.

Reading the germline V gene gives CDR1 MDHEN and CDR2 SYDVKM. Relative to germline, V is missing 0 bases and J is missing 4 bases, with 14 bases of the junction outside any gene match. The CDR3 measures 19 amino acids from cysteine to phenylalanine. CDR3 DNA is the only sequence kept; it has 57 bases, read in frame from the first base. The immunoSEQ Assay, a bias-controlled multiplex PCR, was used to amplify TCRbeta CDR3 regions from genomic DNA. For the original study's pipeline: The number of nucleated cells in each sample was estimated from the amplification of reference gene primers within the assay. To quantify the absolute abundance of each unique TCRbeta CDR3 rearrangement, sequence reads were collapsed and filtered. Productive Simpson clonality was computed per sample as the square root of Simpson's diversity index over productive rearrangements. The table was pulled from immuneACCESS by TCRdb, which kept in-frame rearrangements only. Such tables lose some clones; where checked, under half of the loss comes from unresolved V genes, and the rest has no known cause. Clone size and the V and J calls come from that table; the DNA yielded D and trimming. This sample comprises 85,000 to 130,000 clones, roughly 90% of them detected only once. Approximately 5.1% of the sample comes from the top ten.

Remarks on this clone: It has no known antigen specificity. Within one base of it there is no much larger clone, and no base qualities were kept.

The collaborating institutions used their own protocols to collect whole blood in K2EDTA tubes. Collaborator samples were shipped for TCRbeta analysis as frozen whole blood, isolated PBMCs, or DNA extracted from either sample type. What the research found in general, with its limitations: How much clinical and demographic metadata was included differed by source and by participant, and the metadata was provided uncurated.

This sequence originates from a man between 65 and 80 years old with acute or convalescent COVID-19. The sample consisted of peripheral blood. The chain is encoded by TRBV28 joined to TRBJ2-3; 9 central nucleotides agree with TRBD1. The CDR3 sequence is CASSLWSPRTGGSADTQYF. DNA sequence: TGTGCCAGCAGTTTATGGTCTCCGCGAACAGGGGGCAGCGCAGATACGCAGTATTTT.